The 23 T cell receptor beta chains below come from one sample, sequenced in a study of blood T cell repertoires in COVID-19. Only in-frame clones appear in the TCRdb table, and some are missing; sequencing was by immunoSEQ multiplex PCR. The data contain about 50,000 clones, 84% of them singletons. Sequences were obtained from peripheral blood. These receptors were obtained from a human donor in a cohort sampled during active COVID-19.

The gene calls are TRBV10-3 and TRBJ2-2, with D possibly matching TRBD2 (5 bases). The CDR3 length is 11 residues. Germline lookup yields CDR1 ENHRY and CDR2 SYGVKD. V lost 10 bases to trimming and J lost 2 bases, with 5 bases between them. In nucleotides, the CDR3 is TGTGCCACGGGAAACACCGGGGAGCTGTTTTTT. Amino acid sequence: CATGNTGELFF.

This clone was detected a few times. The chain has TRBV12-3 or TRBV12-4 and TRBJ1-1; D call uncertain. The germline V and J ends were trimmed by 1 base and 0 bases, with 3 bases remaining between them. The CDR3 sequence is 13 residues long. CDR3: CASSLVMNTEAFF. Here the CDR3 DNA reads TGTGCCAGCAGTTTAGTCATGAACACTGAAGCTTTCTTT.

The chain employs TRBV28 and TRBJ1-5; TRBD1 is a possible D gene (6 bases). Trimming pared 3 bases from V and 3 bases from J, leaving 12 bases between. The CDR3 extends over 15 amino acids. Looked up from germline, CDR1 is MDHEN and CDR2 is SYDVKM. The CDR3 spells CASSLGGQHNQPQHF. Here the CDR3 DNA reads TGTGCCAGCAGTTTGGGCGGACAGCACAATCAGCCCCAGCATTTT.

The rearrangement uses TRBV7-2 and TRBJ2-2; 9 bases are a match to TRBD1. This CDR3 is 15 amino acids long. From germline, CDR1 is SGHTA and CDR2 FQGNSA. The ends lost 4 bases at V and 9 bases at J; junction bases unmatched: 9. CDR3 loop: CASSSPGTGFRELFF. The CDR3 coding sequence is TGTGCCAGCAGCTCCCCCGGGACAGGGTTCCGGGAGCTGTTTTTT.

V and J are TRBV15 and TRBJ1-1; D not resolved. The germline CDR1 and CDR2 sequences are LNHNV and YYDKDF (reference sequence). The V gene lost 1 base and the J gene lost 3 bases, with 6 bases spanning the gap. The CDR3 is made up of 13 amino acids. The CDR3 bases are TGTGCCACCAGCAGAGCCGGGGACACTGAAGCTTTCTTT. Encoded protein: CATSRAGDTEAFF. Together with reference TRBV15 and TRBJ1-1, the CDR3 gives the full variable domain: DAMVIQNPRYQVTQFGKPVTLSCSQTLNHNVMYWYQQKSSQAPKLLFHYYDKDFNNEADTPDNFQSRRPNTSFCFLDIRSPGLGDTAMYLCATSRAGDTEAFFGQGTRLTVV.

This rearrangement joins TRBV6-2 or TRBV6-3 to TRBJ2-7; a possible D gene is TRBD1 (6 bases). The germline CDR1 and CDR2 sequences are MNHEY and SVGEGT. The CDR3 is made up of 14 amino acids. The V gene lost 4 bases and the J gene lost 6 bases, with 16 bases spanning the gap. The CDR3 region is CASSSTGSAAEQYF. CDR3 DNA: TGTGCCAGCAGTTCGACAGGTTCCGCGGCCGAGCAGTACTTC.

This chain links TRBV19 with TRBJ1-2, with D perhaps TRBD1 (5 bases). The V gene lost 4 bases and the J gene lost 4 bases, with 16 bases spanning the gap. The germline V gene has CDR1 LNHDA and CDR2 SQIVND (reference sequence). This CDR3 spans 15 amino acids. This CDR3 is CASSTTGWGGYGYTF. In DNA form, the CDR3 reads TGTGCCAGTAGTACCACCGGGTGGGGGGGCTATGGCTACACCTTC.

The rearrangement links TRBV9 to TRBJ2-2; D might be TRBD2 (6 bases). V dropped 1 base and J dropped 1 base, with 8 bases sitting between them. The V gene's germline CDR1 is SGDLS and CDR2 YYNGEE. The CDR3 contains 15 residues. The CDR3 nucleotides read TGTGCCAGCAGCGTATGGGGGGTGAACACCGGGGAGCTGTTTTTT. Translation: CASSVWGVNTGELFF.

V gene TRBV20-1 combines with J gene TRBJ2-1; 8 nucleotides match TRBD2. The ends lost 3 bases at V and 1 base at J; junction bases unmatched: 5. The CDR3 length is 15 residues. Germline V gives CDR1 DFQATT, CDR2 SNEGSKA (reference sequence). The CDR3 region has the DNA TGCAGTGCTAGTTCGTCGGGAGGGTCCTACAATGAGCAGTTCTTC. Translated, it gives CSASSSGGSYNEQFF.

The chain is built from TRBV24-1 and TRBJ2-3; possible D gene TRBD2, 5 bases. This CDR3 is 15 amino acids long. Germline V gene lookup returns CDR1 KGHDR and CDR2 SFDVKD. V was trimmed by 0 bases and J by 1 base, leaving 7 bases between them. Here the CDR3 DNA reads TGTGCCACCAGTGATTTGACTAGGGGCACAGATACGCAGTATTTT. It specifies CATSDLTRGTDTQYF.

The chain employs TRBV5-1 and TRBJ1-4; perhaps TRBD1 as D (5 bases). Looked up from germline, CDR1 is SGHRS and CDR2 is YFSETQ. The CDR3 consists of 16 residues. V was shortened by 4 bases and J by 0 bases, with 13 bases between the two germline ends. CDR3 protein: CASSRGQGATNEKLFF. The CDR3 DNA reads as TGCGCCAGCAGCCGTGGACAAGGGGCAACTAATGAAAAACTGTTTTTT.

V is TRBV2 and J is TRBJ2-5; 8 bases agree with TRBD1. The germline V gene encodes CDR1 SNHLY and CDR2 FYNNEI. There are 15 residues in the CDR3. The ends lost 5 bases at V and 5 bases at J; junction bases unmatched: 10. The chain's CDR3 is CASSKMTGEGETQYF. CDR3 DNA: TGTGCCAGCAGTAAAATGACAGGGGAAGGGGAGACCCAGTACTTC.

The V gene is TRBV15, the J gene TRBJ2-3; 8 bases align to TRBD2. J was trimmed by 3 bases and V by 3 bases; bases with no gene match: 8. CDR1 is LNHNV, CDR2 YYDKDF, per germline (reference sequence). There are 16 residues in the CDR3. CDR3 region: CATSSGGSGITDTQYF. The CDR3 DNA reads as TGTGCCACCAGCAGTGGCGGTAGCGGGATTACAGATACGCAGTATTTT.

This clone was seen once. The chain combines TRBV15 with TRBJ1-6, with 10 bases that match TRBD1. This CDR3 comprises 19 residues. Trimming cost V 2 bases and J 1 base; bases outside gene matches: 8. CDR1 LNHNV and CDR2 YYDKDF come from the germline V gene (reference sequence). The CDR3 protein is CATSRPRQGAGSYNSPLHF. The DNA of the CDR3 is TGTGCCACCAGCAGACCCAGACAGGGGGCAGGGTCCTATAATTCACCCCTCCACTTT.

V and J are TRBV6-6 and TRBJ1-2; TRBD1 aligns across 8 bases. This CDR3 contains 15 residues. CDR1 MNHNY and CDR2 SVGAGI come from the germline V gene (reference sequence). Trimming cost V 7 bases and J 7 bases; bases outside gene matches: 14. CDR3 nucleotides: TGTGCCAGCACCCAGGCGGGCAGGGGGCTGTTTGGCTACACCTTC. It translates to CASTQAGRGLFGYTF.

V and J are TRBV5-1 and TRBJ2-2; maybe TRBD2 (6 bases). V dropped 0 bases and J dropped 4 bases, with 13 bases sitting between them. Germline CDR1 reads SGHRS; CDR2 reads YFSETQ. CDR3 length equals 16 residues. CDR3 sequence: CASSLAGTYFTGELFF. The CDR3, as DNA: TGCGCCAGCAGCTTGGCCGGGACTTATTTCACCGGGGAGCTGTTTTTT. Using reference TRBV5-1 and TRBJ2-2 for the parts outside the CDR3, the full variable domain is KAGVTQTPRYLIKTRGQQVTLSCSPISGHRSVSWYQQTPGQGLQFLFEYFSETQRNKGNFPGRFSGRQFSNSRSEMNVSTLELGDSALYLCASSLAGTYFTGELFFGEGSRLTVL.

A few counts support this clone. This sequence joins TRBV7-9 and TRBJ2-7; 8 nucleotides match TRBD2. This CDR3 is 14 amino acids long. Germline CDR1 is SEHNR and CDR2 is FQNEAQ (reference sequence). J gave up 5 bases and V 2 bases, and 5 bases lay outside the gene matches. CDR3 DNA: TGTGCCAGCAGCTTACTGACTAGCGTAAACGAGCAGTACTTC. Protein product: CASSLLTSVNEQYF.

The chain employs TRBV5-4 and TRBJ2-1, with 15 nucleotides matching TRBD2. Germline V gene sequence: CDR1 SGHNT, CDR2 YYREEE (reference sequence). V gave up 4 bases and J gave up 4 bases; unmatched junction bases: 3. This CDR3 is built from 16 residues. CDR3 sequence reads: CASSGGLAGGYNEQFF. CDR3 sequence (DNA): TGTGCCAGCAGCGGGGGACTAGCGGGAGGTTACAATGAGCAGTTCTTC.

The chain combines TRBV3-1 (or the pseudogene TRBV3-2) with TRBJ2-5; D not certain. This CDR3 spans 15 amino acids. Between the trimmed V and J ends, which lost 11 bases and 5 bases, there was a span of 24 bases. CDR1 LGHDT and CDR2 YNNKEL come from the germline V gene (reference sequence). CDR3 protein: CARGKEVLVGETQYF. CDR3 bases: TGTGCCCGTGGAAAAGAGGTGCTAGTCGGCGAGACCCAGTACTTC.

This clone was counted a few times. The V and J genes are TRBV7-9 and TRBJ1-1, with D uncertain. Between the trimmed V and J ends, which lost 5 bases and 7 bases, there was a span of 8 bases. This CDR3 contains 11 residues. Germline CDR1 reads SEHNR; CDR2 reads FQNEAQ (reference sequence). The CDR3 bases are TGTGCCAGCAGCAAGGAGTTTGAAGCTTTCTTT. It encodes CASSKEFEAFF. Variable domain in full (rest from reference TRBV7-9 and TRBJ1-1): DTGVSQNPRHKITKRGQNVTFRCDPISEHNRLYWYRQTLGQGPEFLTYFQNEAQLEKSRLLSDRFSAERPKGSFSTLEIQRTEQGDSAMYLCASSKEFEAFFGQGTRLTVV.

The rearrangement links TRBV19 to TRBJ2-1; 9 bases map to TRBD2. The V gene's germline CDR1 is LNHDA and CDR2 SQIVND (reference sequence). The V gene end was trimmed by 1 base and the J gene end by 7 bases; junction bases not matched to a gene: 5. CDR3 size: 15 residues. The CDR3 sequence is CASSIGLAGTNEQFF. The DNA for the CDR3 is TGTGCCAGTAGTATAGGCCTAGCGGGAACGAATGAGCAGTTCTTC.

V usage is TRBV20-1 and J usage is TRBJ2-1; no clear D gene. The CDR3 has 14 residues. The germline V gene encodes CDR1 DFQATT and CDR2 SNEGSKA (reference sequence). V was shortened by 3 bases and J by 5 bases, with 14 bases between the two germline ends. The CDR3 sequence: CSASYEARDNEQFF. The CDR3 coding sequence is TGCAGTGCTAGTTATGAAGCGCGAGACAATGAGCAGTTCTTC.

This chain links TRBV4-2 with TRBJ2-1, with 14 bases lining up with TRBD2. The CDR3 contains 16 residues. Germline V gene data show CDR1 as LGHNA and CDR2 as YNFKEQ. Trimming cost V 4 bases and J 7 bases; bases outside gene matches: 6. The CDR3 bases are TGTGCCAGCAGCCGGGGACTAGCGGGAGCTGGAAATGAGCAGTTCTTC. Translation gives CASSRGLAGAGNEQFF.